The 10 T cell receptor beta chains presented below share a single source sample, sequenced in a study of tumor and adjacent non-tumor tissue in lung cancer. RNA was extracted from bulk tissue without any cell sorting. More than 3 cm separated this lung sample from the edge of the tumor. Three rounds of nested PCR, following a modified ARM-PCR protocol, produced the TCRbeta library. TCRdb reanalysed the multiplex PCR reads using MiXCR and keeps one entry per CDR3 protein. The sample shows fewer than 75,000 distinct CDR3 sequences, approximately 73% of them seen only once. The sequenced sample was distant non-tumor lung tissue. The receptors shown here come from a man aged 55 to 70 with non-small cell lung cancer.

A word on this clonotype: A clone one base away is much larger, so this may be a read error. The V gene is TRBV20-1, the J gene TRBJ1-1; the match to TRBD1 covers 9 bases. The V gene end was trimmed by 0 bases and the J gene end by 1 base; junction bases not matched to a gene: 9. This CDR3 region has 17 residues. CDR1 DFQATT and CDR2 SNEGSKA come from the germline V gene (reference sequence). CDR3 bases: TGCAGTGCTAGAGACTCCGGGACAGGGACCCCGAACACTGAAGCTTTCTTT. Its translation: CSARDSGTGTPNTEAFF.

This chain joins TRBV12-3 or TRBV12-4 and TRBJ1-2; no clear D gene. V was pared by 3 bases and J by 10 bases, with 15 bases between. This CDR3 contains 13 residues. The CDR3 DNA reads TGTGCCAGCAGTTTCAGGCCATACGATGTCTACACCTTC. This codes for CASSFRPYDVYTF.

Note on this clonotype: Given the absence of the conserved phenylalanine or tryptophan at the CDR3 end, a read error is likely. V gene TRBV12-3 or TRBV12-4 combines with J gene TRBJ2-1; no firm D call. The length of the CDR3 is 15 residues. The CDR3 DNA reads as TGTGTCAGTAGTTTCCCTCAGCGTGACCACAATGAGCAGTTCTCC. It yields the protein CVSSFPQRDHNEQFS.

This chain joins TRBV5-5 and TRBJ2-7, with a weak D call TRBD2 (5 bases). The V and J ends lost 10 bases and 7 bases respectively, with 18 bases between them. Germline CDR1 reads SGHKS; CDR2 reads YYEKEE (reference sequence). This CDR3 comprises 12 residues. The CDR3 nucleotides are TGTGCCGGTAGCTCCCTAGCTGGGGAGCAGTACTTC. Protein sequence: CAGSSLAGEQYF.

This clonotype was detected only a few times. The genes are TRBV20-1 and TRBJ2-1, with D perhaps being TRBD1 or TRBD2 (5 bases each). The CDR3 consists of 14 residues. From germline, CDR1 is DFQATT and CDR2 SNEGSKA (reference sequence). The ends were cut back, 3 bases at V and 2 bases at J, with 11 bases in the middle. The CDR3 sequence is CSASEPGPYNEQFF. The CDR3 DNA is TGCAGTGCTAGTGAACCGGGGCCCTACAATGAGCAGTTCTTC.

This clonotype was recorded once. Since a much larger clone is just one base distant, this may be a read error. J is TRBJ2-5 and V is TRBV25-1; no clear D gene. The CDR3 has 14 residues. Between the trimmed V and J ends, which lost 4 bases and 2 bases, there was a span of 11 bases. From germline, CDR1 is MGHDK and CDR2 SYGVNS. DNA of the CDR3: TGTGCCAGCAGTGTAAAGATAGAACAAGAGACCCAGTACTTC. It translates to CASSVKIEQETQYF.

Concerning this clonotype itself: Lacking the conserved final phenylalanine or tryptophan, this CDR3 likely reflects a read error. The chain uses TRBV29-1 and TRBJ2-1, with 14 bases matching TRBD2. Germline-derived CDR1 and CDR2 are SQVTM and ANQGSEA. This CDR3 is 14 amino acids long. J was trimmed by 8 bases and V by 8 bases; bases with no gene match: 8. CDR3 amino acids: CSMAGTSGSYEQFL. DNA for the CDR3: TGCAGCATGGCCGGGACTAGCGGGAGCTATGAGCAGTTCTTA.

Ten or more counts support this clonotype. This chain links TRBV20-1 with TRBJ1-1; 8 nucleotides match TRBD1. CDR1 and CDR2 from the germline V gene are DFQATT and SNEGSKA (reference sequence). Germline trimming cut 2 bases from V and 5 bases from J; bases unmatched to any gene: 7. The CDR3 totals 14 residues. This CDR3 is CSARPYNRGTEAFF. The CDR3 bases are TGCAGTGCTAGACCCTACAACAGGGGGACTGAAGCTTTCTTT.

This clonotype was recorded many times. The CDR3 DNA sequence: TGTGCCACCAGTTTTCCGGAGGAGTGGGAAAACATTCAGTACTTC. Residues: CATSFPEEWENIQYF. This rearrangement joins TRBV24-1 to TRBJ2-4; perhaps TRBD2 as D (5 bases). The germline V gene has CDR1 KGHDR and CDR2 SFDVKD. The CDR3 loop spans 15 amino acids. The ends were cut back, 6 bases at V and 5 bases at J, with 16 bases in the middle.

In the case of this clonotype: Given a much more abundant clone one base away, this may be a read error. The CDR3 reads CASSLWENNQLQHF. As DNA, the CDR3 is TGTGCCAGCAGTTTATGGGAGAACAATCAGCTCCAGCATTTT. This chain uses TRBV28 with TRBJ1-5; no definite D call. The germline V gene encodes CDR1 MDHEN and CDR2 SYDVKM. The CDR3 spans 14 residues.